The present T cell receptor beta chain was sequenced within a study of blood T cell repertoires in COVID-19. At the level of the study: Samples taken during acute and convalescent COVID-19 were collected in the United States, Italy and Spain.

Those enrolled, adults aged roughly 18 to 100 years, came from about two dozen US areas. Generated by immunoSEQ multiplex PCR, the TCRdb table keeps only in-frame clones and is missing some. This sample carries 200,000 or so clones, 70% to 90% of them seen once, and the ten largest clones take roughly 8.1%. Unmatched junction bases numbered 1, after V lost 5 bases and J lost 4 bases. Per the germline V gene, CDR1 is SEHNR and CDR2 is FQNEAQ (reference sequence). This CDR3 is built from 13 residues. The sample was PBMCs or T cells enriched from blood (not recorded which). The chain carries TRBV7-9 and TRBJ2-2, with TRBD2 matching over 7 bases. This TCR was recovered from a woman aged 18-35 years who had recovered from COVID-19. The CDR3 spells CASSPGGTGELFF. CDR3 nucleotides: TGTGCCAGCAGCCCGGGGGGCACCGGGGAGCTGTTTTTT.